The 12 T cell receptor beta chains below come from one sample, sequenced in a study of blood T cells in healthy people across ages. A second about 7 to 12 cycle PCR used barcoded and J-beta primers. TCRdb re-called the 5' RACE reads with MiXCR, one entry per CDR3 protein. The sample has around 940,000 distinct CDR3 sequences, roughly 51% seen once. The sequencing input was blood. These receptors were taken from a woman in her fifties or sixties in good health.

The chain couples TRBV27 to TRBJ2-5, with D tentatively TRBD1 or TRBD2 (5 bases each). CDR1 is MNHEY, CDR2 SMNVEV, per germline (reference sequence). The CDR3 length is 14 residues. V was pared by 6 bases and J by 3 bases, with 14 bases between. This chain's CDR3 is CASSLSGTKETQYF. DNA of the CDR3: TGTGCCAGCAGCCTCTCCGGGACCAAAGAGACCCAGTACTTC.

Details on this clonotype: The junction and the germline gene differ at one end; a read error may be behind it. The V gene is TRBV5-5, the J gene TRBJ2-3; TRBD1 matches 8 bases. The CDR3 is 15 amino acids. Germline CDR1 SGHKS, CDR2 YYEKEE (reference sequence). CDR3 nucleotides: TGTGCCGGCAGCTTTATCAGGGGGCGCACAGATACGCAGTATTTT. It codes for CAGSFIRGRTDTQYF.

The rearrangement uses TRBV5-1 and TRBJ2-3; a possible D gene is TRBD1 (6 bases). The CDR3 sequence is 15 residues long. Trimming removed 2 bases at V and 4 bases at J, with 14 bases between. Germline V CDR1 and CDR2: SGHRS, YFSETQ. This chain's CDR3 is CASSLNGQKADTQYF. DNA for the CDR3: TGCGCCAGCAGCTTAAATGGACAGAAGGCAGATACGCAGTATTTT.

This chain uses TRBV7-6 with TRBJ2-7; tentative D call: TRBD1 (5 bases). Germline V gives CDR1 SGHVS, CDR2 FNYEAQ. The length of the CDR3 is 16 residues. V was cut by 3 bases and J by 1 base, with 16 bases left in between. The CDR3 region has the DNA TGTGCCAGCAGCTTGGCCTCAGGGCTCTCTTCCTACGAGCAGTACTTC. The encoded protein is CASSLASGLSSYEQYF.

The chain recombines TRBV20-1 with TRBJ2-3, with D possibly matching TRBD2 (5 bases). The CDR3 contains 12 residues. Germline values: CDR1 DFQATT, CDR2 SNEGSKA (reference sequence). V was shortened by 6 bases and J by 3 bases, with 10 bases between the two germline ends. This CDR3 reads CSAKSGTDTQYF. The CDR3 nucleotides are TGCAGTGCAAAGTCGGGGACAGATACGCAGTATTTT.

This clonotype was counted between two and nine times. The chain joins TRBV7-2 to TRBJ2-1; 11 nucleotides line up with TRBD2. This CDR3 spans 16 amino acids. The germline V gene has CDR1 SGHTA and CDR2 FQGNSA. Trimming cost V 3 bases and J 2 bases; bases outside gene matches: 3. The DNA for the CDR3 is TGTGCCAGCAGCTTGGGACTAGCGGTACCCTACAATGAGCAGTTCTTC. Amino acids: CASSLGLAVPYNEQFF. The whole variable domain, filled in from reference TRBV7-2 and TRBJ2-1, reads GAGVSQSPSNKVTEKGKDVELRCDPISGHTALYWYRQSLGQGLEFLIYFQGNSAPDKSGLPSDRFSAERTGGSVSTLTIQRTQQEDSAVYLCASSLGLAVPYNEQFFGPGTRLTVL.

This clonotype appeared a few times. The J gene is TRBJ2-7, the V gene TRBV6-6, with 10 bases that match TRBD1. Germline V lookup: CDR1 MNHNY, CDR2 SVGAGI (reference sequence). Unmatched junction bases numbered 7, after V lost 6 bases and J lost 2 bases. The CDR3 runs to 15 residues. DNA of the CDR3: TGTGCCAGCAGACAAACCGGGACAGGGGCCTACGAGCAGTACTTC. It yields the protein CASRQTGTGAYEQYF.

In this sample, this clonotype turned up once. The V call is TRBV20-1, the J call TRBJ2-5, with 11 nucleotides matching TRBD2. Germline-derived CDR1 and CDR2 are DFQATT and SNEGSKA (reference sequence). The CDR3 consists of 17 residues. V shed 0 bases and J 5 bases; nucleotides not matched to a gene: 11. CDR3 amino acids: CSARDWASGRLGETQYF. The DNA of the CDR3 is TGCAGTGCTAGAGATTGGGCTAGCGGGAGGCTGGGGGAGACCCAGTACTTC.

The CDR3 sequence: CASSQGGALGEQFF. The DNA for the CDR3 is TGTGCCAGCAGCCAAGGGGGCGCACTGGGTGAGCAGTTCTTC. This chain joins TRBV14 and TRBJ2-1, with D maybe TRBD1 (5 bases). V dropped 1 base and J dropped 9 bases, with 13 bases sitting between them. This CDR3 is built from 14 residues. From germline, CDR1 is SGHDN and CDR2 FVKESK.

DNA of the CDR3: TGCGCCACCCTTCCACAGGGATTGGACACCGGGGAGCTGTTTTTT. Protein: CATLPQGLDTGELFF. The rearrangement links TRBV5-1 to TRBJ2-2, with D tentatively TRBD1 (6 bases). Germline loops: CDR1 SGHRS, CDR2 YFSETQ. Trimming removed 9 bases from V and 3 bases from J, with 18 bases in between. The CDR3 is 15 residues long.

In this sample, this clonotype turned up a few times. The chain joins TRBV28 to TRBJ2-3; TRBD2 is a possible D gene (6 bases). This CDR3 contains 16 residues. V dropped 6 bases and J dropped 0 bases, with 16 bases sitting between them. Germline V gene sequence: CDR1 MDHEN, CDR2 SYDVKM. The CDR3 sequence is CASSLSSVFSTDTQYF. CDR3 DNA sequence: TGTGCCAGCAGCCTCTCTAGCGTATTTAGCACAGATACGCAGTATTTT.

In this sample, this clonotype turned up a few times. This chain joins TRBV29-1 and TRBJ2-1; D possibly matches TRBD1 or TRBD2 (6 bases each). Germline values: CDR1 SQVTM, CDR2 ANQGSEA. CDR3 length: 14 amino acids. The ends were cut back, 8 bases at V and 1 base at J, with 15 bases in the middle. The CDR3 spells CSFSGAVSYNEQFF. In DNA form, the CDR3 reads TGCAGCTTTTCGGGGGCGGTTTCCTACAATGAGCAGTTCTTC.